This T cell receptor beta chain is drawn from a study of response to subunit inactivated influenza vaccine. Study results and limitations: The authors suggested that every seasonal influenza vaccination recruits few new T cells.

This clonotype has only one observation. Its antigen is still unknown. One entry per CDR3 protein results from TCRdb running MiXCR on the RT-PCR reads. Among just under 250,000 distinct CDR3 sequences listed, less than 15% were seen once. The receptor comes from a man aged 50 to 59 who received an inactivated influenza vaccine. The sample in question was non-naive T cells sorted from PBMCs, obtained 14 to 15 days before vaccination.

The CDR3 bases are TGTGCCAGCTCAGTCGGGACAGGGGGCTCCTACGAGCAGTACTTC. It encodes CASSVGTGGSYEQYF. The rearrangement links TRBV18 to TRBJ2-7, with 11 bases aligning to TRBD1. The V gene end was trimmed by 5 bases and the J gene end by 0 bases; junction bases not matched to a gene: 3. Germline loops: CDR1 KGHSH, CDR2 LQKENI. The CDR3 loop spans 15 amino acids.